What follows are 14 T cell receptor beta chains derived from one specimen sequenced in a study of T cell changes during pregnancy in multiple sclerosis. Profiled with immunoSEQ multiplex PCR; TCRdb holds only in-frame clones, not every one. The table lists tens of thousands of clones, roughly 88% of them singletons. Here the sequenced sample was CD8+ T cells from peripheral blood mononuclear cells, taken in the first trimester of pregnancy. The receptors were gathered from a female donor in good health, enrolled as a control in a pregnancy study.

CDR3 coding DNA: TGTGCCAGCGGGCAGGGGCTTGGCTACACCTTC. It encodes CASGQGLGYTF. The V and J genes are TRBV27 and TRBJ1-2; D is possibly TRBD1 (6 bases). V was clipped by 8 bases and J by 7 bases, with 11 bases between them. Germline CDR1 reads MNHEY; CDR2 reads SMNVEV (reference sequence). The CDR3 is made up of 11 amino acids.

CDR3 nucleotide sequence: TGCGCCAGCAGCTGGACAGGGGCCGGGGAGCTGTTTTTT. As protein: CASSWTGAGELFF. This chain links TRBV5-1 with TRBJ2-2, with TRBD1 matching 9 bases. This CDR3 contains 13 residues. Trimming at V came to 3 bases and at J to 6 bases, leaving 0 bases not matched to a gene. Per germline, CDR1 SGHRS and CDR2 YFSETQ.

V usage is TRBV11-2 and J usage is TRBJ2-7; 7 bases agree with TRBD2. CDR1 and CDR2 (germline): SGHAT, FQNNGV. This CDR3 spans 14 amino acids. The V and J ends lost 3 bases and 3 bases, in that order; junction bases with no gene match: 5. The CDR3 loop reads CASSFGERGYEQYF. The CDR3 coding sequence is TGTGCCAGCAGCTTTGGAGAGCGGGGCTACGAGCAGTACTTC.

Note on this clone: This sample also contains other DNA sequences that code for the same CDR3. The chain employs TRBV27 and TRBJ2-7; D ambiguous. CDR1 and CDR2 (germline): MNHEY, SMNVEV (reference sequence). The V end lost 5 bases, the J end lost 3 bases, and 23 bases lay between the germline ends. The CDR3 runs to 17 residues. The CDR3 is CASSPSPDTLSHYEQYF. DNA for the CDR3: TGTGCCAGCAGTCCTTCCCCCGACACTCTGTCCCACTACGAGCAGTACTTC.

The chain links TRBV27 to TRBJ2-5; 8 bases match TRBD1. The CDR3 contains 16 residues. Per the germline V gene, CDR1 is MNHEY and CDR2 is SMNVEV (reference sequence). Trimming cost V 5 bases and J 2 bases; bases outside gene matches: 10. The CDR3 DNA reads as TGTGCCAGCAGTACCCCCAGGACAGGGAATCAAGAGACCCAGTACTTC. As protein: CASSTPRTGNQETQYF.

The chain uses TRBV6-5 and TRBJ2-5, with D possibly matching TRBD2 (6 bases). Germline CDR1 reads MNHEY; CDR2 reads SVGAGI. CDR3 length: 13 residues. V dropped 7 bases and J dropped 5 bases, with 14 bases sitting between them. Here the CDR3 reads CASKMAGSETQYF. DNA for the CDR3: TGTGCCAGCAAGATGGCGGGGTCGGAGACCCAGTACTTC.

In DNA, the CDR3 is TGTGCCAGAAAAGGACAGCTAGCTAACTATGGCTACACCTTC. Translation: CARKGQLANYGYTF. The V gene is TRBV2, the J gene TRBJ1-2, with D possibly being TRBD1 (6 bases). Trimming removed 9 bases from V and 0 bases from J, with 14 bases in between. The CDR3 totals 14 residues. Germline V gene sequence: CDR1 SNHLY, CDR2 FYNNEI.

Written as DNA, the CDR3 is TGTGCCAGCAGCCAAGTACAGGGACCCTACGAGCAGTACTTC. Translated, it gives CASSQVQGPYEQYF. The genes are TRBV14 and TRBJ2-7; TRBD1 might be the D (6 bases). This CDR3 has 14 residues. The germline V and J ends were trimmed by 1 base and 2 bases, with 9 bases remaining between them. From germline, CDR1 is SGHDN and CDR2 FVKESK.

The gene calls are TRBV19 and TRBJ1-2; TRBD1 agrees at 8 bases. Trimming cost V 4 bases and J 4 bases; bases outside gene matches: 5. Germline CDR1 and CDR2: LNHDA and SQIVND (reference sequence). There are 14 residues in the CDR3. DNA of the CDR3: TGTGCCAGTAGTACCCAGGGGGCAGTCTATGGCTACACCTTC. It specifies CASSTQGAVYGYTF.

This chain uses TRBV2 with TRBJ1-6; D is undetermined. Trimming shortened V by 0 bases and J by 5 bases, and 8 bases separated the two germline ends. The CDR3 sequence is 15 residues long. The V gene's germline CDR1 is SNHLY and CDR2 FYNNEI. The CDR3 loop reads CASSEARANNSPLHF. The DNA of the CDR3 is TGTGCCAGCAGTGAAGCCCGAGCCAATAATTCACCCCTCCACTTT.

The chain links TRBV9 to TRBJ1-1; TRBD1 matches at 11 bases. Looked up from germline, CDR1 is SGDLS and CDR2 is YYNGEE. Unmatched junction bases numbered 12, after V lost 7 bases and J lost 4 bases. This CDR3 comprises 16 residues. The CDR3 reads CASGGTGGETGTEAFF. The CDR3 DNA reads as TGTGCCAGCGGCGGGACAGGGGGTGAAACGGGCACTGAAGCTTTCTTT.

The V gene is TRBV6-5, the J gene TRBJ2-3; the D gene is possibly TRBD1 (6 bases). The V gene lost 0 bases and the J gene lost 3 bases, with 13 bases spanning the gap. The CDR3 spans 16 residues. CDR1 MNHEY and CDR2 SVGAGI come from the germline V gene. CDR3 in DNA: TGTGCCAGCAGTTACTCGTTTACAGGGAAGACAGATACGCAGTATTTT. As protein: CASSYSFTGKTDTQYF.

CDR3 in amino acids: CASSYAETYEQYF. The CDR3 region has the DNA TGTGCCAGCAGTTACGCGGAGACCTACGAGCAGTACTTC. J is TRBJ2-7 and V is TRBV6-6; no reliable D call. There are 13 residues in the CDR3. Per germline, CDR1 MNHNY and CDR2 SVGAGI (reference sequence). The germline V and J ends were trimmed by 2 bases and 2 bases, with 7 bases remaining between them.

The chain has TRBV7-9 and TRBJ2-2; perhaps TRBD1 as D (6 bases). The CDR3 has 17 amino acids. V was shortened by 2 bases and J by 3 bases, with 16 bases between the two germline ends. The germline gives CDR1 SEHNR, CDR2 FQNEAQ (reference sequence). The CDR3 loop is CASSLRTGIGDTGELFF. DNA for the CDR3: TGTGCCAGCAGCTTACGTACAGGGATTGGTGACACCGGGGAGCTGTTTTTT.